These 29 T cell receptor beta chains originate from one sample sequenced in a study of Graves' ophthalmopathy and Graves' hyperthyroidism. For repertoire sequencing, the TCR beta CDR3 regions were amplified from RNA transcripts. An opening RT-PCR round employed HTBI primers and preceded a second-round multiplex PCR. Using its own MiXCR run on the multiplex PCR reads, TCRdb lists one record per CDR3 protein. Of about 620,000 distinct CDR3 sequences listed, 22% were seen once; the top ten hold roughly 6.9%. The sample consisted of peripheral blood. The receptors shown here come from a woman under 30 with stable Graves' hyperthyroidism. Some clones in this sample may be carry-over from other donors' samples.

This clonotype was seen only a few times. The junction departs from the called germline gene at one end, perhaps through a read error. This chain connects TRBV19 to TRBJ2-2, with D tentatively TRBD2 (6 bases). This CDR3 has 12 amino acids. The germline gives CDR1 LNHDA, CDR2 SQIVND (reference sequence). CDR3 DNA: TGTGCCAGTAGTATTGGGTTCCGGGAGCTGTGTTTT. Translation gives CASSIGFRELCF.

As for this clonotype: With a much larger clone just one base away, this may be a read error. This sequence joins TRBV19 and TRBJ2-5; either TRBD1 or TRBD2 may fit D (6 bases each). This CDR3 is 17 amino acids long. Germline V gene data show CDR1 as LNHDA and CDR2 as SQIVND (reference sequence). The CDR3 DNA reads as TGTGCCAGTAGTATAAAAGGAGGGACAAAGATGCAAGAGACCAAGTACTTC. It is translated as CASSIKGGTKMQETKYF.

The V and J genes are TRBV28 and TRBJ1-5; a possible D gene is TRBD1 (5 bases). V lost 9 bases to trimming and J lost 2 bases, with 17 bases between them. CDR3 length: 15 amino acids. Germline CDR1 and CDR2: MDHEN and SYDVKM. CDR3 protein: CASRPRRGGNQPQHF. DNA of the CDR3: TGTGCCAGTAGACCTAGGAGGGGAGGCAATCAGCCCCAGCATTTT.

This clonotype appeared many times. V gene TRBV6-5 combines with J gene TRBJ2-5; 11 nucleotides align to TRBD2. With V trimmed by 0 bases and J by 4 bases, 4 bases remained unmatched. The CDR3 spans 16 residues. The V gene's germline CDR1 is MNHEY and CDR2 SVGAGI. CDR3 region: CASSYSTSGSPETQYF. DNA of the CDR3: TGTGCCAGCAGTTACTCAACTAGCGGGAGTCCAGAGACCCAGTACTTC.

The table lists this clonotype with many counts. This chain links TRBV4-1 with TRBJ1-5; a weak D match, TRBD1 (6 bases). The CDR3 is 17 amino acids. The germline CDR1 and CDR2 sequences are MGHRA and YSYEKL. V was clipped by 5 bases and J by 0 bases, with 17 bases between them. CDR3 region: CASSTGRGTTSNQPQHF. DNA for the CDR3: TGCGCCAGCAGCACAGGTCGGGGGACAACTAGCAATCAGCCCCAGCATTTT.

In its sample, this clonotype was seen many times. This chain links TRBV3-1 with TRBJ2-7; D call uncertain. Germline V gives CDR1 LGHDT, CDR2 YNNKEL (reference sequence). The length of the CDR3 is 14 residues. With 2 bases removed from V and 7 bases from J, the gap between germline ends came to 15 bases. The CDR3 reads CASSQWVDPREQYF. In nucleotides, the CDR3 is TGTGCCAGCAGCCAATGGGTAGATCCTCGGGAGCAGTACTTC.

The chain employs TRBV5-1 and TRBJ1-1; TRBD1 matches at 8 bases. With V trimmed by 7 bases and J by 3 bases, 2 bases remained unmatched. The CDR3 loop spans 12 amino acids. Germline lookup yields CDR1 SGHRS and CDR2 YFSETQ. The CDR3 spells CASGQGDTEAFF. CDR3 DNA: TGCGCCAGCGGACAGGGTGACACTGAAGCTTTCTTT.

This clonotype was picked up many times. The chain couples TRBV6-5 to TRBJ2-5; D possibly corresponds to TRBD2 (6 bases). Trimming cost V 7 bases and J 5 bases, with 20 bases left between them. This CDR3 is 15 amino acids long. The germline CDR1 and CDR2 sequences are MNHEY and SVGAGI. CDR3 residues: CASTHQTGVLETQYF. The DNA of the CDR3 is TGTGCCAGCACTCACCAGACGGGAGTCCTTGAGACCCAGTACTTC.

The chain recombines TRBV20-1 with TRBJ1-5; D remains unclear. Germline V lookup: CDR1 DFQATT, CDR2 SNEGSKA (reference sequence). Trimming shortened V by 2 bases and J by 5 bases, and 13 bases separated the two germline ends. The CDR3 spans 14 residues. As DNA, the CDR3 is TGCAGTGCTAGATTGGGGAGCCGAGATCAGCCCCAGCATTTT. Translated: CSARLGSRDQPQHF.

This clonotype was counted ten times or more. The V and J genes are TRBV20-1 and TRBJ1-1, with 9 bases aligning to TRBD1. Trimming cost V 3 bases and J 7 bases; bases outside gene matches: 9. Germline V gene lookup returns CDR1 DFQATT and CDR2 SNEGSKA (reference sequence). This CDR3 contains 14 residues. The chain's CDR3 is CSARDFRTGDEAFF. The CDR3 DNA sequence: TGCAGTGCTAGGGATTTTCGGACAGGGGATGAAGCTTTCTTT.

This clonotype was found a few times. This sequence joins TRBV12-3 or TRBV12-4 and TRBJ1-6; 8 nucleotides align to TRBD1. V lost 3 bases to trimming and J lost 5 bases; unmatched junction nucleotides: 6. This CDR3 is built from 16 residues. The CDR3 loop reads CASSFSRQGNNSPLHF. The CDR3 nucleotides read TGTGCCAGCAGTTTTTCGAGACAGGGGAATAATTCACCCCTCCACTTT.

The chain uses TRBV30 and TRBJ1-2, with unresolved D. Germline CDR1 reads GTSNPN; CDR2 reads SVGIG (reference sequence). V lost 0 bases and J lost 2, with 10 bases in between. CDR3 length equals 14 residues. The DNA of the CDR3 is TGTGCCTGGAGTGTACTAGTGTCCAACTATGGCTACACCTTC. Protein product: CAWSVLVSNYGYTF.

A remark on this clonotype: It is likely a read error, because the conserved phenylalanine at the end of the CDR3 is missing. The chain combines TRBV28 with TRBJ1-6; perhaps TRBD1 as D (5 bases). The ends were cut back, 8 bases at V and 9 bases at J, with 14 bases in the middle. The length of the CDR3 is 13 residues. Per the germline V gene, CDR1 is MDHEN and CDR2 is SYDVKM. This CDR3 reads CASCSGLGSPLHV. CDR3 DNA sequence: TGTGCCAGCTGTTCAGGGTTGGGTTCACCCCTCCACGTT.

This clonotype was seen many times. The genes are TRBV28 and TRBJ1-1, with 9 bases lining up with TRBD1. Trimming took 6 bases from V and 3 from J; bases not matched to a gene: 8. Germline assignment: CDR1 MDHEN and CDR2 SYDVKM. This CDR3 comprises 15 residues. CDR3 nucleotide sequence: TGTGCCAGCAGCACCTACAGGGGGCGGGACACTGAAGCTTTCTTT. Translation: CASSTYRGRDTEAFF.

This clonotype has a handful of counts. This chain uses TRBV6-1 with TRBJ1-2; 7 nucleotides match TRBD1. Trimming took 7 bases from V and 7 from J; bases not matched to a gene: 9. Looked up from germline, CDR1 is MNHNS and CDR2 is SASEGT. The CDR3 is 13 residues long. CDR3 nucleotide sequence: TGTGCCAGCACCGCGTTACAGGGGTCTGGCTACACCTTC. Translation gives CASTALQGSGYTF.

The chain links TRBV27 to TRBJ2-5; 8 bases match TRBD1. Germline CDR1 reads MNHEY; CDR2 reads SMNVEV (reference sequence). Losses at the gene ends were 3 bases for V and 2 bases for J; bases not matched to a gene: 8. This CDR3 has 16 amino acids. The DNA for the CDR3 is TGTGCCAGCAGTTTCGGACAGGGCGGACCACAAGAGACCCAGTACTTC. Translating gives CASSFGQGGPQETQYF.

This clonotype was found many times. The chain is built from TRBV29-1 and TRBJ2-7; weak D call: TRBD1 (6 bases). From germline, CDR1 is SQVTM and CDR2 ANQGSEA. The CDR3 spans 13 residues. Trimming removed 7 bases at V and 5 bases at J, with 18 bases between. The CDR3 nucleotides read TGCAGCGCCGCCGGGTGGGCAGGGGACGAGCAGTACTTC. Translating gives CSAAGWAGDEQYF.

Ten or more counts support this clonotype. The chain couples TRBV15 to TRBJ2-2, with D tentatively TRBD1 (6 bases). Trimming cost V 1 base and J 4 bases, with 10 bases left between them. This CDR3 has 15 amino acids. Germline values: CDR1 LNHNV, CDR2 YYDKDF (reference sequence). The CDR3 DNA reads TGTGCCACCAGCAGAGCAGGGGTCTTCACCGGGGAGCTGTTTTTT. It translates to CATSRAGVFTGELFF.

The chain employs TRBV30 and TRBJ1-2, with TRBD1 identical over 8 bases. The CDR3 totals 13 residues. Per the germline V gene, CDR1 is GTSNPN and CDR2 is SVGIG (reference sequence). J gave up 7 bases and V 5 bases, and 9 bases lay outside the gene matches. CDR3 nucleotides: TGTGCCTGGGAACCGGGACAGGCATCTGGCTACACCTTC. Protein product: CAWEPGQASGYTF.

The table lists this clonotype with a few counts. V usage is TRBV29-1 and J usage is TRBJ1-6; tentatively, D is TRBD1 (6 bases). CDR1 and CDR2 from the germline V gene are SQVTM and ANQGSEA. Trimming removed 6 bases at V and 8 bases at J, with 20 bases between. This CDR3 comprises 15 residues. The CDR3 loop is CSVALGTLGDSPLHF. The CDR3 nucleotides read TGCAGCGTCGCCCTGGGGACACTTGGGGATTCACCCCTCCACTTT.

The CDR3 region is CASSSGLAPQETQYF. Written as DNA, the CDR3 is TGTGCCAGCAGTTCCGGACTAGCCCCCCAAGAGACCCAGTACTTC. V gene TRBV7-3 combines with J gene TRBJ2-5, with 8 bases that match TRBD2. The CDR3 runs 15 residues. Germline CDR1 SGHTA, CDR2 FQGTGA. After removal of 6 bases from V and 1 base from J, the junction contained 7 bases not matched to a gene. The full variable domain, rest sourced from reference TRBV7-3 and TRBJ2-5, is GAGVSQTPSNKVTEKGKYVELRCDPISGHTALYWYRQSLGQGPEFLIYFQGTGAADDSGLPNDRFFAVRPEGSVSTLKIQRTERGDSAVYLCASSSGLAPQETQYFGPGTRLLVL.

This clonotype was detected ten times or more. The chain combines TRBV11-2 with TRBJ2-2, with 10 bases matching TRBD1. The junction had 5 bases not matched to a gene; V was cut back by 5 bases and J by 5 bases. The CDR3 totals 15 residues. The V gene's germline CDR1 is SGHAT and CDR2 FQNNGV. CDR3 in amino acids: CASSPWTGGTGELFF. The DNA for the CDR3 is TGTGCCAGCAGCCCATGGACAGGGGGAACCGGGGAGCTGTTTTTT.

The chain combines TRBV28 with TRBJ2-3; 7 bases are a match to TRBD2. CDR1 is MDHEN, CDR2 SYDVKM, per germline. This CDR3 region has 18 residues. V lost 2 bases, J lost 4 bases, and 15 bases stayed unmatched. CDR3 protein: CASSLIGGSPPRADTQYF. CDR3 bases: TGTGCCAGCAGTTTAATCGGCGGGAGTCCCCCCCGGGCAGATACGCAGTATTTT. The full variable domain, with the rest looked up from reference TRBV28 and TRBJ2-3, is DVKVTQSSRYLVKRTGEKVFLECVQDMDHENMFWYRQDPGLGLRLIYFSYDVKMKEKGDIPEGYSVSREKKERFSLILESASTNQTSMYLCASSLIGGSPPRADTQYFGPGTRLTVL.

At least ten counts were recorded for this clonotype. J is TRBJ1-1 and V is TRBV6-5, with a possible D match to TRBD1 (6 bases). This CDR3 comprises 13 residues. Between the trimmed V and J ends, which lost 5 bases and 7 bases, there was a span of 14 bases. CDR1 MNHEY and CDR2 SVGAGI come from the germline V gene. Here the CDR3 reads CASSTGWGGEAFF. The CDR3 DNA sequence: TGTGCCAGCAGTACAGGGTGGGGAGGTGAAGCTTTCTTT.

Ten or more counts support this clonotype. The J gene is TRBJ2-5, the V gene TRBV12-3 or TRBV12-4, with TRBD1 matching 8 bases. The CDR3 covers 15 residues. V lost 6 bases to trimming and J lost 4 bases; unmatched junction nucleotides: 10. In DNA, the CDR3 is TGTGCCAGCAGCCAGTCAGGACAGGGTAGAGAGACCCAGTACTTC. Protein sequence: CASSQSGQGRETQYF.

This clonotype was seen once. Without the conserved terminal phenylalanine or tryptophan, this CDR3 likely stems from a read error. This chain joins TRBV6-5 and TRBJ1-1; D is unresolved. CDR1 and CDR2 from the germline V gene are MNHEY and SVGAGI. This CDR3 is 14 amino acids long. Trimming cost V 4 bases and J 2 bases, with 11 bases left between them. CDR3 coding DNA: TGTGCCAGCAGTTCCCGACCTACTAACACTGAAGCTTTCGTT. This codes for CASSSRPTNTEAFV.

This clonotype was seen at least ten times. CDR3 protein: CASSDGHRSYEQYF. The CDR3 coding sequence is TGTGCCAGCAGTGACGGACACCGCTCCTACGAGCAGTACTTC. The gene calls are TRBV27 and TRBJ2-7, with a tentative D call TRBD1 (5 bases). The CDR3 extends over 14 amino acids. Germline V gives CDR1 MNHEY, CDR2 SMNVEV (reference sequence). The V end was cut by 5 bases, the J end by 0 bases, with 11 bases between.

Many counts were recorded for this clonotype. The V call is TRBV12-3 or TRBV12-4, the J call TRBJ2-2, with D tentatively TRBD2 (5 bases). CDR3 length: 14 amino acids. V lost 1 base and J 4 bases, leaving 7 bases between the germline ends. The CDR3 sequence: CASSLDGGTGELFF. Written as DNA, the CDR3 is TGTGCCAGCAGTTTAGATGGAGGCACCGGGGAGCTGTTTTTT.

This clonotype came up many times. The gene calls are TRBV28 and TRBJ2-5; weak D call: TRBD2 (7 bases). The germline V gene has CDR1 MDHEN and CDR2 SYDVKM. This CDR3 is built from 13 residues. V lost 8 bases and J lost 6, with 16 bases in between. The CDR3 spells CASRPGGDQTQYF. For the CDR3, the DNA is TGTGCCAGCCGCCCGGGGGGCGATCAGACCCAGTACTTC.